These 30 T cell receptor beta chains share one sample of origin, sequenced in a study of T cells in Graves' hyperthyroidism and ophthalmopathy. TCR beta CDR3 regions were amplified from RNA. In the first-round RT-PCR of the TCR CDR3, the HTBI primer set was used. Using its own MiXCR run on the multiplex PCR reads, TCRdb lists one record per CDR3 protein. In the table there are 300,000 to 400,000 distinct CDR3 sequences, more than 11% of which are singletons. The sequenced material came from blood. These receptors all come from a woman aged 55-75 years with Graves' hyperthyroidism.

CDR3 nucleotide sequence: TGTGCCAGCAGCCCACGGGCGTTTGGGGAGGTTACAGATACGCAGTATTTT. Translating it yields CASSPRAFGEVTDTQYF. V usage is TRBV7-9 and J usage is TRBJ2-3; D is possibly TRBD2 (6 bases). Between the trimmed V and J ends, which lost 5 bases and 3 bases, there was a span of 21 bases. This CDR3 has 17 residues. Germline loops: CDR1 SEHNR, CDR2 FQNEAQ (reference sequence).

The sample holds many counts of this clonotype. The genes are TRBV20-1 and TRBJ2-5, with 9 bases fitting TRBD2. In germline, CDR1 is DFQATT, CDR2 SNEGSKA (reference sequence). This CDR3 spans 15 amino acids. V gave up 5 bases and J gave up 2 bases; unmatched junction bases: 9. CDR3 loop: CSAGAGGPQQETQYF. CDR3 DNA sequence: TGCAGTGCTGGGGCGGGAGGGCCGCAGCAAGAGACCCAGTACTTC.

This clonotype was picked up many times. The chain is built from TRBV18 and TRBJ2-7, with 8 positions matching TRBD2. The CDR3 is 15 residues long. Germline V lookup: CDR1 KGHSH, CDR2 LQKENI. Trimming removed 2 bases from V and 0 bases from J; junction bases left unmatched: 3. The CDR3 here is CASSPTAGVSYEQYF. In DNA, the CDR3 is TGTGCCAGCTCACCAACAGCGGGAGTCTCCTACGAGCAGTACTTC.

Many counts were recorded for this clonotype. The rearrangement joins TRBV10-3 to TRBJ2-7, with a tentative D call TRBD2 (6 bases). This CDR3 comprises 13 residues. Germline-derived CDR1 and CDR2 are ENHRY and SYGVKD. V was pared by 4 bases and J by 2 bases, with 9 bases between. CDR3 protein: CAISGDSTYEQYF. The CDR3, as DNA: TGTGCCATCAGTGGGGACTCCACCTACGAGCAGTACTTC.

In this sample, this clonotype turned up many times. The chain is built from TRBV20-1 and TRBJ1-5, with a tentative D call TRBD1 (6 bases). This CDR3 region has 13 residues. Germline CDR1 DFQATT, CDR2 SNEGSKA (reference sequence). Trimming stripped 3 bases from V and 4 bases from J, with 10 bases between. This CDR3 is CSASRGGNQPQHF. The CDR3 DNA follows: TGCAGTGCTAGTAGGGGGGGTAATCAGCCCCAGCATTTT.

The V call is TRBV6-1, the J call TRBJ2-7; 8 bases align to TRBD1. This CDR3 is 15 amino acids long. Trimming took 6 bases from V and 5 from J; bases not matched to a gene: 12. Germline CDR1 MNHNS, CDR2 SASEGT. CDR3 sequence reads: CASSRSGTGMDEQYF. DNA of the CDR3: TGTGCCAGCAGCCGTTCCGGGACAGGTATGGACGAGCAGTACTTC.

This clonotype was seen repeatedly, ten times or more. This rearrangement joins TRBV10-3 to TRBJ2-7; D might be TRBD1 (6 bases). The CDR3 has 13 amino acids. Germline assignment: CDR1 ENHRY and CDR2 SYGVKD. V was shortened by 3 bases and J by 5 bases, with 11 bases between the two germline ends. The CDR3 region has the DNA TGTGCCATCAGTGACTCAGGGGTGGACGAGCAGTACTTC. It translates to CAISDSGVDEQYF.

Concerning this clonotype: With a much larger clone just one base away, this may be a read error. V gene TRBV6-1 combines with J gene TRBJ2-1; D possibly corresponds to TRBD2 (5 bases). The CDR3 contains 14 residues. Germline CDR1 MNHNS, CDR2 SASEGT. The CDR3 protein is CASISMSGRNEQLF. CDR3 DNA: TGTGCCAGCATCAGTATGAGCGGAAGGAATGAGCAGCTCTTC.

This clonotype was observed many times. J is TRBJ2-3 and V is TRBV5-1; D might be TRBD2 (5 bases). Trimming removed 2 bases from V and 0 bases from J, with 16 bases in between. Germline V gene data show CDR1 as SGHRS and CDR2 as YFSETQ. The CDR3 has 17 residues. CDR3 bases: TGCGCCAGCAGCTTAAGGCTGGGTGGACTGAGCACAGATACGCAGTATTTT. As protein: CASSLRLGGLSTDTQYF.

The chain recombines TRBV6-5 with TRBJ1-6; 7 positions agree with TRBD1. The germline CDR1 and CDR2 sequences are MNHEY and SVGAGI. V gave up 0 bases and J gave up 6 bases; unmatched junction bases: 5. The CDR3 consists of 16 residues. The CDR3 protein is CASSYSGTAFNSPLHF. DNA for the CDR3: TGTGCCAGCAGTTACTCCGGGACAGCCTTTAATTCACCCCTCCACTTT.

The V and J genes are TRBV7-9 and TRBJ2-7; D is undetermined. The V and J ends lost 4 bases and 3 bases respectively, with 10 bases between them. The germline V gene has CDR1 SEHNR and CDR2 FQNEAQ (reference sequence). The CDR3 has 13 amino acids. CDR3 DNA sequence: TGTGCCAGCAGCTCTACGTGGGGCTACGAGCAGTACTTC. As protein: CASSSTWGYEQYF. The complete variable domain, with remaining parts taken from reference TRBV7-9 and TRBJ2-7, reads DTGVSQNPRHKITKRGQNVTFRCDPISEHNRLYWYRQTLGQGPEFLTYFQNEAQLEKSRLLSDRFSAERPKGSFSTLEIQRTEQGDSAMYLCASSSTWGYEQYFGPGTRLTVT.

This clonotype was recorded at least ten times. This chain connects TRBV5-1 to TRBJ2-7; 7 bases map to TRBD2. V trimming: 3 bases; J trimming: 6 bases; junction bases outside the gene matches: 9. Germline CDR1 reads SGHRS; CDR2 reads YFSETQ. CDR3 length equals 14 residues. The CDR3: CASSSGGFWVEQYF. The CDR3 bases are TGCGCCAGCAGCTCCGGGGGGTTCTGGGTCGAGCAGTACTTC.

This clonotype came up many times. The chain recombines TRBV9 with TRBJ1-5, with 7 bases that match TRBD1. CDR1 and CDR2 (germline): SGDLS, YYNGEE. V was pared by 0 bases and J by 0 bases, with 3 bases of the junction left unmatched. The CDR3 extends over 16 amino acids. The DNA for the CDR3 is TGTGCCAGCAGCGTAGGGGCAGGGGGTAGCAATCAGCCCCAGCATTTT. Translating gives CASSVGAGGSNQPQHF.

This clonotype was seen a few times. The V call is TRBV7-3, the J call TRBJ2-1; D is perhaps TRBD1 (6 bases). CDR3 length equals 14 residues. Trimming left V 1 base short and J 6 bases short, with 10 bases between. Per the germline V gene, CDR1 is SGHTA and CDR2 is FQGTGA. Here the CDR3 DNA reads TGTGCCAGCAGCTTAATGGGGGCGTTCAATGAGCAGTTCTTC. Translating it yields CASSLMGAFNEQFF.

The table lists this clonotype with many counts. The V call is TRBV18, the J call TRBJ2-1; no clear D. The CDR3 covers 15 residues. V was pared by 5 bases and J by 1 base, with 12 bases between. Germline V gene sequence: CDR1 KGHSH, CDR2 LQKENI. CDR3: CASSSEPQSYNEQFF. CDR3 in DNA: TGTGCCAGCTCATCCGAGCCGCAATCCTACAATGAGCAGTTCTTC.

V gene TRBV20-1 combines with J gene TRBJ2-6; maybe TRBD2 (5 bases). CDR3 length: 16 residues. The germline V gene has CDR1 DFQATT and CDR2 SNEGSKA (reference sequence). V was cut by 6 bases and J by 0 bases, with 15 bases left in between. CDR3 bases: TGCAGTGCGAAGGAGGTCGGTAACTCTGGGGCCAACGTCCTGACTTTC. Translation gives CSAKEVGNSGANVLTF.

V gene TRBV19 combines with J gene TRBJ1-5; D call uncertain. CDR3 length: 14 amino acids. The germline V gene has CDR1 LNHDA and CDR2 SQIVND (reference sequence). The germline V and J ends were trimmed by 1 base and 6 bases, with 10 bases remaining between them. The CDR3 sequence is CASSIARLFQPQHF. The CDR3 bases are TGTGCCAGTAGTATAGCCAGGTTATTTCAGCCCCAGCATTTT. Complete variable domain (other parts from reference TRBV19 and TRBJ1-5): DGGITQSPKYLFRKEGQNVTLSCEQNLNHDAMYWYRQDPGQGLRLIYYSQIVNDFQKGDIAEGYSVSREKKESFPLTVTSAQKNPTAFYLCASSIARLFQPQHFGDGTRLSIL.

At least ten counts were recorded for this clonotype. This sequence joins TRBV6-1 and TRBJ2-7; 8 nucleotides line up with TRBD1. Per the germline V gene, CDR1 is MNHNS and CDR2 is SASEGT. The CDR3 totals 13 residues. Losses at the gene ends were 11 bases for V and 4 bases for J; bases not matched to a gene: 10. CDR3 DNA sequence: TGTGCCGGAAGGACAGGGCCAGAATACGAGCAGTACTTC. Encoded protein: CAGRTGPEYEQYF.

This clonotype appeared a few times. The chain joins TRBV20-1 to TRBJ1-3; the D is unclear. Trimming left V 3 bases short and J 0 bases short, with 18 bases between. The CDR3 totals 17 residues. Germline lookup yields CDR1 DFQATT and CDR2 SNEGSKA (reference sequence). The CDR3 DNA reads TGCAGTGCTAGTCGGCCGGATCAGGTCTTCTCTGGAAACACCATATATTTT. Its translation: CSASRPDQVFSGNTIYF.

Concerning this clonotype itself: Germline and junction disagree at one end, which may indicate a read error. The CDR3 loop is CASSPGGPSYEQHF. For the CDR3, the DNA is TGTGCCAGCTCACCGGGGGGCCCCAGCTACGAGCAGCACTTC. The chain carries TRBV18 and TRBJ2-7; D possibly uses TRBD1 or TRBD2 (6 bases each). This CDR3 has 14 amino acids. Germline assignment: CDR1 KGHSH and CDR2 LQKENI.

This clonotype was picked up many times. V usage is TRBV11-2 and J usage is TRBJ2-7; 9 bases line up with TRBD2. J was trimmed by 4 bases and V by 7 bases; bases with no gene match: 5. CDR3 length equals 13 residues. Germline assignment: CDR1 SGHAT and CDR2 FQNNGV. The CDR3 DNA follows: TGTGCCAGCACGGCGGGAGGGAGTTACGAGCAGTACTTC. Translated: CASTAGGSYEQYF.

This clonotype was found many times. The chain carries TRBV4-1 and TRBJ2-7; D not resolved. The CDR3 has 12 amino acids. From germline, CDR1 is MGHRA and CDR2 YSYEKL. V shed 3 bases and J shed 5 bases, with 8 bases lying between them. In nucleotides, the CDR3 is TGCGCCAGCAGCCAGGGGTTGGACGAGCAGTACTTC. Protein: CASSQGLDEQYF.

J is TRBJ2-3 and V is TRBV19; no clear D. V was cut by 6 bases and J by 4 bases, with 20 bases left in between. This CDR3 has 16 residues. The germline gives CDR1 LNHDA, CDR2 SQIVND (reference sequence). CDR3 nucleotides: TGTGCCAGTAGGACGGGTGGCGGTTTATTGGCAGATACGCAGTATTTT. As protein: CASRTGGGLLADTQYF.

This clonotype appeared many times. The chain has TRBV5-1 and TRBJ2-7; 10 nucleotides align to TRBD1. Germline trimming cut 4 bases from V and 7 bases from J; bases unmatched to any gene: 14. Germline CDR1 is SGHRS and CDR2 is YFSETQ. The CDR3 spans 16 residues. The CDR3 coding sequence is TGCGCCAGCAGCGAGGAGAGGACAGGGGGACGGTGGGAGCAGTACTTC. It is translated as CASSEERTGGRWEQYF.

This clonotype was seen many times. The V gene is TRBV7-6, the J gene TRBJ2-1, with 12 positions matching TRBD2. Trimming took 5 bases from V and 8 from J; bases not matched to a gene: 10. Looked up from germline, CDR1 is SGHVS and CDR2 is FNYEAQ. The CDR3 loop spans 16 amino acids. DNA of the CDR3: TGTGCCAGCAGCCACACTAGCGGGAGGACTGGGGATGAGCAGTTCTTC. It translates to CASSHTSGRTGDEQFF.

Worth noting for this clonotype: A much bigger clone sits one base away, suggesting this may be a read error. CDR3 DNA: TGTGCCAGCAGCCGCCGACAGGGGGCAAGGGAAGAACTGTTTTTT. Amino acid sequence: CASSRRQGAREELFF. V gene TRBV7-2 combines with J gene TRBJ1-4, with 10 bases fitting TRBD1. The germline gives CDR1 SGHTA, CDR2 FQGNSA. The V gene end was trimmed by 5 bases and the J gene end by 12 bases; junction bases not matched to a gene: 12. The CDR3 has 15 amino acids.

V usage is TRBV6-6 and J usage is TRBJ1-1, with no clear D. The CDR3 runs 15 residues. V lost 0 bases, J lost 0 bases, and 8 bases lay in between. Germline CDR1 MNHNY, CDR2 SVGAGI (reference sequence). CDR3 residues: CASSYSINLNTEAFF. CDR3 DNA sequence: TGTGCCAGCAGTTACTCCATAAACTTGAACACTGAAGCTTTCTTT.

As concerns this clonotype: A much larger clone differs by one base, so this may be a read error. The chain couples TRBV7-8 to TRBJ2-7, with unresolved D. Per germline, CDR1 SGHVS and CDR2 FQNEAQ. The CDR3 length is 12 residues. V lost 4 bases to trimming and J lost 7 bases, with 11 bases between them. The CDR3 DNA is TGTGCCAGCAGCTCAGTAGGATTTGAGCAGTACTTC. It yields the protein CASSSVGFEQYF.

This clonotype was observed at least ten times. The chain links TRBV6-1 to TRBJ2-1; tentative D call: TRBD2 (6 bases). Trimming shortened V by 3 bases and J by 2 bases, and 11 bases separated the two germline ends. CDR3 length: 15 residues. Germline CDR1 reads MNHNS; CDR2 reads SASEGT. The CDR3 sequence: CASSDGGNTYNEQFF. In DNA form, the CDR3 reads TGTGCCAGCAGTGATGGCGGGAACACCTACAATGAGCAGTTCTTC.

In this sample, this clonotype turned up many times. CDR3 nucleotides: TGTGCCTGGAGTAGACAGGGACTTCCAACCGAGCAGTACTTC. Protein product: CAWSRQGLPTEQYF. The rearrangement joins TRBV30 to TRBJ2-7; D perhaps matches TRBD1 (7 bases). CDR1 is GTSNPN, CDR2 SVGIG, per germline (reference sequence). This CDR3 has 14 residues. Trimming stripped 2 bases from V and 6 bases from J, with 17 bases between.